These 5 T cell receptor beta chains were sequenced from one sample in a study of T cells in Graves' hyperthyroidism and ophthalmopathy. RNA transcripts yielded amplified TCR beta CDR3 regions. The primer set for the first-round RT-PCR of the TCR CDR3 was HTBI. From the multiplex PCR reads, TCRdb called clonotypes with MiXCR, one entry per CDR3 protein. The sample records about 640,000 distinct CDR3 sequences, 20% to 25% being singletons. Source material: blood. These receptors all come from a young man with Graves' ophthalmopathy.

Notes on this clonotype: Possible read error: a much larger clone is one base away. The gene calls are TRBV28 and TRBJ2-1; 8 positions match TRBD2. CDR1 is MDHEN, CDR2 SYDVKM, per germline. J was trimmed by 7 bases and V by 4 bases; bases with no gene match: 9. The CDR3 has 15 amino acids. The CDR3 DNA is TGTGCCAGCAGTTCGGCGGCGGGAGGACCTAATGAGCAGTTCTTC. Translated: CASSSAAGGPNEQFF. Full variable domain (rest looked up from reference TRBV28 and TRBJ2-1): DVKVTQSSRYLVKRTGEKVFLECVQDMDHENMFWYRQDPGLGLRLIYFSYDVKMKEKGDIPEGYSVSREKKERFSLILESASTNQTSMYLCASSSAAGGPNEQFFGPGTRLTVL.

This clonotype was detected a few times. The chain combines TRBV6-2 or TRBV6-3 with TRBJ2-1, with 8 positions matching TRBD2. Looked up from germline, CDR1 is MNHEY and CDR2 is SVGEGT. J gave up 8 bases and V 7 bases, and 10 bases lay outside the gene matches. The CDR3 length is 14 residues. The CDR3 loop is CASNLAGAPHEQFF. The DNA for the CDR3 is TGTGCCAGCAACCTAGCGGGTGCCCCTCATGAGCAGTTCTTC.

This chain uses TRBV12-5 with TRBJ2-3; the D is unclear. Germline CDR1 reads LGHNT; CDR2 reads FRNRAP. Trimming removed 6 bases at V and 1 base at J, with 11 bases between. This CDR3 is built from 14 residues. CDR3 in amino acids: CASGVGKGTDTQYF. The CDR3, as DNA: TGTGCTAGTGGGGTGGGAAAAGGCACAGATACGCAGTATTTT.

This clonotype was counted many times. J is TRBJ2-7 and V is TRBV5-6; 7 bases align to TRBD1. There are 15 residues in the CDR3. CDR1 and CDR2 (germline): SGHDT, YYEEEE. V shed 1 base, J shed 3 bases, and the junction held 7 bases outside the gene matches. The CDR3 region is CASSLPGTEYYEQYF. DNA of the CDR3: TGTGCCAGCAGCTTGCCCGGGACAGAATACTACGAGCAGTACTTC.

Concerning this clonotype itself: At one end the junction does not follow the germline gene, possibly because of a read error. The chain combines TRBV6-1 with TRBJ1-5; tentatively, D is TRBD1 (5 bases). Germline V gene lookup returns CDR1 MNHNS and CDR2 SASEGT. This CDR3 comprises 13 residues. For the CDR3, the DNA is TGTACCAGCAGTGAGTGGGGGAGTCAGCCCCAGCATTTT. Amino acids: CTSSEWGSQPQHF.